The clone carrying this TCR beta chain turned up a few times. Antigen: not known. The TCR beta CDR3 regions underwent amplification using RNA transcripts as the source. Using the HTBI primer set, a first-round RT-PCR was run on the TCR CDR3. TCRdb independently ran MiXCR on the multiplex PCR reads; one entry per CDR3 protein. The sample carries roughly 630,000 distinct CDR3 sequences, around a sixth recorded once. This sample is drawn from a study of T cells in Graves' hyperthyroidism and ophthalmopathy. CDR3 length: 20 amino acids. The germline CDR1 and CDR2 sequences are SGHKS and YYEKEE (reference sequence). V was pared by 0 bases and J by 5 bases, with 16 bases of the junction left unmatched. General study results and limits: Ophthalmopathy was separated from stable hyperthyroidism by a 13 V-J model.

The chain uses TRBV5-5 and TRBJ2-2; 10 nucleotides agree with TRBD2. The sequenced sample consisted of blood. This TCR derives from a woman aged 30 to 39 with Graves' hyperthyroidism. CDR3 residues: CASSLVPSGSIGVMTGELFF. The CDR3 DNA follows: TGTGCCAGCAGCTTGGTTCCTAGCGGGAGTATAGGGGTTATGACCGGGGAGCTGTTTTTT.